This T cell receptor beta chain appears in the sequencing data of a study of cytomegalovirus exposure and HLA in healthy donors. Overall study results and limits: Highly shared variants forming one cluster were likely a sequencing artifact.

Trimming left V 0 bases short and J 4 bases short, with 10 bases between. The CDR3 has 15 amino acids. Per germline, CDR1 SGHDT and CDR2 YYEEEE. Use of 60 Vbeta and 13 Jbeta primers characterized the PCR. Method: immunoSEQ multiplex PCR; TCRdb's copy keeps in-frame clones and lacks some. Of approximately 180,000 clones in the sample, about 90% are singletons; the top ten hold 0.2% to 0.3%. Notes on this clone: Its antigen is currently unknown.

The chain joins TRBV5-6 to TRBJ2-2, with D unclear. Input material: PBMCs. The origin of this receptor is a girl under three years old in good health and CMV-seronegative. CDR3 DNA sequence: TGTGCCAGCAGCTTGGTGGCCACACCCACCGGGGAGCTGTTTTTT. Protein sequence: CASSLVATPTGELFF.